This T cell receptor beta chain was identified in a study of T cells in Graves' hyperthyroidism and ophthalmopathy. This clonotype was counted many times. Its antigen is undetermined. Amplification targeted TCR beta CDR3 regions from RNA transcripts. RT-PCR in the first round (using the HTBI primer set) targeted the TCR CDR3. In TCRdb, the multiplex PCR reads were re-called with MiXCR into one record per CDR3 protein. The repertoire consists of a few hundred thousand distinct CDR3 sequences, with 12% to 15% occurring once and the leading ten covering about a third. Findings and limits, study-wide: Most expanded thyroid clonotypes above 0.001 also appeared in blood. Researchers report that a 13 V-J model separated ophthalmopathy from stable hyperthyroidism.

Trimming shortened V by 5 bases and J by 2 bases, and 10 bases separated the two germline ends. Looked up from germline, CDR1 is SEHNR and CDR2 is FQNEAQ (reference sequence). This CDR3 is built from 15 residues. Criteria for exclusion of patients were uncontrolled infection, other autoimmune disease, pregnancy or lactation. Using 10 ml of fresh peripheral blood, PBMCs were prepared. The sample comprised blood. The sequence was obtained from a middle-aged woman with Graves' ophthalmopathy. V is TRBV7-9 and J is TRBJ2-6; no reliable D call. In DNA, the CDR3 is TGTGCCAGCAGCCCCCGAGGCACTGGGGCCAACGTCCTGACTTTC. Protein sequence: CASSPRGTGANVLTF.